A selection of T cell receptor beta chains follows, all from one sample in a study of beta chain features in type 1 diabetes. Repertoires were generated with immunoSEQ multiplex PCR, while TCRdb's copy carries only in-frame clones and drops some. The sample shows under 550,000 clones, about an eighth of them seen only once. The sample was naive CD4+ T cells from blood. The origin of the receptors is a woman aged 18-29 years in good health. CDR3s include the opening cysteine and the closing phenylalanine or tryptophan. A D gene is named only where the DNA matches it firmly. Some rows mark clone size as missing; the rest say once, few, many or name a class of expanded clone.

CDR3aa | CDR3nt | abundance | d_gene | j_gene | v_gene
CASSNERGAREQFF | TGTGCCAGCAGCAACGAGCGGGGGGCCAGGGAGCAGTTCTTC | . | TRBD2 | TRBJ2-1 | TRBV7-6
CASSQVASSYEQYF | TGCGCCAGCAGCCAAGTAGCTAGTTCGTACGAGCAGTACTTC | . | . | TRBJ2-7 | TRBV4-3
CAWSPLRPTSYNEQFF | TGTGCCTGGAGTCCGTTGCGGCCGACCTCCTACAATGAGCAGTTCTTC | many | . | TRBJ2-1 | TRBV30
CASSQYRFEPYNEQFF | TGCGCCAGCAGCCAATATCGGTTCGAGCCCTACAATGAGCAGTTCTTC | . | . | TRBJ2-1 | TRBV4-3
CASSQPRVGNYGYTF | TGTGCCAGCAGCCAACCCCGGGTGGGTAACTATGGCTACACCTTC | . | . | TRBJ1-2 | TRBV4-2
CASSSKPQGTGANVLTF | TGTGCCAGCAGCTCAAAACCTCAGGGCACTGGGGCCAACGTCCTGACTTTC | . | . | TRBJ2-6 | TRBV7-3
CASSQSRTYEQYF | TGTGCCAGCAGCCAATCCAGAACCTACGAGCAGTACTTC | few | . | TRBJ2-7 | TRBV4-2
CASSRDLNTGELFF | TGTGCCAGCAGTCGGGACTTAAACACCGGGGAGCTGTTTTTT | . | . | TRBJ2-2 | TRBV14
CASSLAVDQPQHF | TGCGCCAGCAGCCTAGCAGTTGATCAGCCCCAGCATTTT | . | . | TRBJ1-5 | TRBV4-1
CASSLGQGYNEQFF | TGTGCCAGCAGCTTAGGACAGGGCTACAATGAGCAGTTCTTC | . | TRBD1 | TRBJ2-1 | TRBV4-2
CASSVGRDNTEAFF | TGTGCCAGCAGCGTAGGGAGGGACAACACTGAAGCTTTCTTT | few | . | TRBJ1-1 | TRBV9